The clone carrying this T cell receptor (beta chain) was seen only a few times. Its antigen remains unidentified. This CDR3 spans 15 amino acids. Trimming removed 4 bases from V and 7 bases from J; junction bases left unmatched: 7. Germline lookup yields CDR1 SNHLY and CDR2 FYNNEI. This entry comes from a study of T cells after yellow fever vaccination. About the study: The SMART-Seq v4 Ultra Low Input method served to prepare the low-cell-number fractions. General study findings and limits: A weaker secondary response peaked on day 5, the primary on day 15. A limited proportion of clonotypes was detected within both the CD4 and CD8 compartments.

The 5'RACE template-switching step produced TCR cDNA and added a universal primer site and UMIs. Using its own MiXCR run on the 5' RACE reads, TCRdb lists one record per CDR3 protein. This table holds around 500,000 distinct CDR3 sequences, 20% to 25% found once. This sequence joins TRBV2 and TRBJ2-2, with 9 bases fitting TRBD1. The sequencing used PBMCs, collected less than 25 days after the first yellow fever vaccination. The receptor's source is a man aged 18-30 years who received the YFV17D yellow fever vaccine. CDR3: CASSGTGAPFGELFF. The DNA for the CDR3 is TGTGCCAGCAGTGGGACAGGGGCCCCCTTCGGGGAGCTGTTTTTT.